This TCR beta chain was profiled in a study of identifying expanded T cells in peripheral blood. There are 11 residues in the CDR3. Germline CDR1 and CDR2: SGHRS and YFSETQ. The V and J ends lost 9 bases and 4 bases respectively, with 10 bases between them. Study observations and caveats: Roughly two-week clone count variance significantly increased as total template count grew.

Note on this clone: Antigen: not known.

Repertoires were generated with immunoSEQ multiplex PCR, while TCRdb's copy carries only in-frame clones and drops some. The top ten clones hold roughly 7.3% of a sample with about 82,000 clones, about 87% of them seen once. The TCR sequence derives from a person aged 18 to 69 in good health. Specimen: blood. The chain carries TRBV5-1 and TRBJ1-1; D might be TRBD1 (6 bases). The chain's CDR3 is CATRGGTEAFF. The CDR3, as DNA: TGCGCCACCAGAGGGGGCACTGAAGCTTTCTTT.